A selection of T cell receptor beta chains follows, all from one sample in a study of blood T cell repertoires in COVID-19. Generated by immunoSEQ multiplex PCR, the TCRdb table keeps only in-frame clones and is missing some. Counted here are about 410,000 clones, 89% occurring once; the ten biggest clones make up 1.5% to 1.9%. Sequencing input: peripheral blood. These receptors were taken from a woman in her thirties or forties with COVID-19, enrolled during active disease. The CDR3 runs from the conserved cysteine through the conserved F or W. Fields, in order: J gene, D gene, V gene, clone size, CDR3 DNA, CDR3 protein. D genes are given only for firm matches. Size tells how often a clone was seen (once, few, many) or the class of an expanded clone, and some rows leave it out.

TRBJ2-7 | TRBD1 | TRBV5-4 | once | TGTGCCAGCAGCACCGACAGGGCAAAGCAGTACTTC | CASSTDRAKQYF
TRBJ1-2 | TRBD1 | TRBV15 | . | TGTGCCACCAGCAGAGATCTCGGTGGGACAGATCCTTATGGCTACACCTTC | CATSRDLGGTDPYGYTF
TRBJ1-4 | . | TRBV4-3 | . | TGCGCCAGCAGCCAGGGGAGGGAGTCTAATGAAAAACTGTTTTTT | CASSQGRESNEKLFF
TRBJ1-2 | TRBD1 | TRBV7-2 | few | TGTGCCAGCAGCTCACGGACAGGGGGGAACACCTTC | CASSSRTGGNTF
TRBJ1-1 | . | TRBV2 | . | TGTGCCAGCAGTGAGGGGGGGTACACTGAAGCTTTCTTT | CASSEGGYTEAFF
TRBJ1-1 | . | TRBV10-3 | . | TGTGCCATCAGCCGAAGAAGGGACTCCGACTGGTACACTGAAGCTTTCTTT | CAISRRRDSDWYTEAFF
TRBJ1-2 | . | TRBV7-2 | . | TGTGCCAGCAGCCCCCGCAGGAACAGTTGGGCCACCTTC | CASSPRRNSWATF
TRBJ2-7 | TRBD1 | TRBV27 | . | TGTGCCAGCAGTTCCACCCCAGGGGGGACAGGGGTTTACTACGAGCAGTACTTC | CASSSTPGGTGVYYEQYF
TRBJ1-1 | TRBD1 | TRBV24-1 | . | TGTGCCACCAGTGAAGGACAGGGGCGGAACACTGAAGCTTTCTTT | CATSEGQGRNTEAFF
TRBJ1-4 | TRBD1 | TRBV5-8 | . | TGTGCCAGCAGCTGGGACAGGGGTGGTGAAAAACTGTTTTTT | CASSWDRGGEKLFF
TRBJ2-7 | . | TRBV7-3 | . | TGTGCCAGCAGCTTACTAGGACAGTCCTCCTACGAGCAGTACTTC | CASSLLGQSSYEQYF
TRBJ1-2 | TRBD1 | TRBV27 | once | TGTGCCAGCAGTTTCGGGACAGAGGGCTATGGCTACACCTTC | CASSFGTEGYGYTF
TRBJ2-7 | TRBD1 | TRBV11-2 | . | TGTGCCAGCCAACGCAATCCGGGACAGTCCTACGAGCAGTACTTC | CASQRNPGQSYEQYF
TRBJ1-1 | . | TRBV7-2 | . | TGTGCCAGCAGCTTGTCAGGGGTTTTGAACACTGAAGCTTTCTTT | CASSLSGVLNTEAFF
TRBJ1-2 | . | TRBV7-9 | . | TGTGCCAGCAGTGGGCTGTTGAATGGCTACACCTTC | CASSGLLNGYTF
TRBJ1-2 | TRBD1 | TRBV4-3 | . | TGCGCCAGCAGCTCGACAGGGGAAAATGGCTACACCTTC | CASSSTGENGYTF
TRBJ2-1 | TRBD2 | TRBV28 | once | TGTGCCAGCAGTTACAATGGAGCTAGCGGGAGTTCCATCTCCTACAATGAGCAGTTCTTC | CASSYNGASGSSISYNEQFF
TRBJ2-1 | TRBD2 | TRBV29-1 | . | TGCAGCTTACAGCTAGCGGCATCCTACAATGAGCAGTTCTTC | CSLQLAASYNEQFF
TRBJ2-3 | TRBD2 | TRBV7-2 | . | TGTGCCAGCAGCTCGCCGGGACTAGCGGGAGAAACTAGCACAGATACGCAGTATTTT | CASSSPGLAGETSTDTQYF
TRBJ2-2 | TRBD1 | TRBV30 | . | TGTGCCTGGAGTGAAGGGGGCGCTCTGGCCGGGGAGCTGTTTTTT | CAWSEGGALAGELFF
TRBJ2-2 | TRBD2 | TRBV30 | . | TGTGCCCAGGAGGGGTTAGCGGGGGCGAACACCGGGGAGCTGTTTTTT | CAQEGLAGANTGELFF
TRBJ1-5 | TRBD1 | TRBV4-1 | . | TGCGCCAGCAGCCAAGTGGGGACAGTCAATCAGCCCCAGCATTTT | CASSQVGTVNQPQHF
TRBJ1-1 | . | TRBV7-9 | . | TGTGCCAGCAGTCAGGGGAACACTGAAGCTTTCTTT | CASSQGNTEAFF
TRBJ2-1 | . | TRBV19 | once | . | CASSNLRAGSSYNEQFF
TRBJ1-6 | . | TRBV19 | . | TGTGCCAGTAGCATCGGCTATAATTCACCCCTCCACTTT | CASSIGYNSPLHF
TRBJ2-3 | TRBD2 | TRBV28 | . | TGTGCCTCCAGCGGGGCTAGCGGGGGGCAAAGGAGCACAGATACGCAGTATTTT | CASSGASGGQRSTDTQYF
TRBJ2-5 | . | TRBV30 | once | TGTGCCTGGCTCGGGGGTAGAGGAGAGACCCAGTACTTC | CAWLGGRGETQYF
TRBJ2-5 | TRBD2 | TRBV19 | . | TGTGCCAGTAGTATAGGTAGCGGGGGCCAAGAGACCCAGTACTTC | CASSIGSGGQETQYF
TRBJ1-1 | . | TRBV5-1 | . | TGCGCCAGCAGCTGGCGGGACTCCTCCTCGAACACTGAAGCTTTCTTT | CASSWRDSSSNTEAFF
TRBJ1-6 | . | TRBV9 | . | TGTGCCAGCAGCCCCTCGGGGGATTCACCCCTCCACTTT | CASSPSGDSPLHF
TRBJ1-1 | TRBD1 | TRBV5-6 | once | TGTGCCAGCAGCCCGTTAGGGGGCCCAACAGTTGAAGCTTTCTTT | CASSPLGGPTVEAFF
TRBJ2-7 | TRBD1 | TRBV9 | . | TGTGCCAGCAGCCGATGGACAGGGCCGTGGGAGCAGTACTTC | CASSRWTGPWEQYF
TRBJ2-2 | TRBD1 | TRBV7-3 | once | TGTGCCAGCAGCTTACAGGGGGCATGGAACACCGGGGAGCTGTTTTTT | CASSLQGAWNTGELFF
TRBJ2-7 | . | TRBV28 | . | TGTGCCAGCGGCGGCGGGACGTATGTCGAGCAGTACTTC | CASGGGTYVEQYF
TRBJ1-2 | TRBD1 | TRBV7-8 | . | TGTGCCAGCAGCTTAGTAGGGGGCGCTCAGGCTGGCTACACCTTC | CASSLVGGAQAGYTF
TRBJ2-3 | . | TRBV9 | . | TGTGCCAGCAGCGTAGGTGTGGGAGTCACTACAGATACGCAGTATTTT | CASSVGVGVTTDTQYF
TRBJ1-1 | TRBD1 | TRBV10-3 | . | TGTGCCATCAGACCCGGACAGGGTGTAGGTGACACTGAAGCTTTCTTT | CAIRPGQGVGDTEAFF
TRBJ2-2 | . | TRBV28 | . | TGTGCCAGCACCATGAGGCAGGGATGGACCGGGGAGCTGTTTTTT | CASTMRQGWTGELFF
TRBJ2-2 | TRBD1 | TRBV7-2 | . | TGTGCCAGCAGCCCCCAACAGGGGACCGGGGAGCTGTTTTTT | CASSPQQGTGELFF
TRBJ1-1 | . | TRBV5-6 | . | TGTGCCAGCAGCTGGGAGGACAAGAGGGCTGAAGCTTTCTTT | CASSWEDKRAEAFF
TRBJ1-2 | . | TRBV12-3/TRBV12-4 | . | TGTGCCAGCAGTCTGAGTTCGGATGGCTACACCTTC | CASSLSSDGYTF